The 16 T cell receptor beta chains given below trace back to one sample, sequenced in a study of Graves' ophthalmopathy and Graves' hyperthyroidism. RNA served as the template for amplifying TCR beta CDR3 regions. First-round RT-PCR used HTBI primers; second-round multiplex PCR followed. TCRdb reanalysed the multiplex PCR reads using MiXCR and keeps one entry per CDR3 protein. The sample consists of around 660,000 distinct CDR3 sequences, 35% to 50% of them appearing once. The sequenced sample consisted of peripheral blood. The receptors were gathered from an adult man with Graves' ophthalmopathy.

This clonotype was seen at least ten times. This chain joins TRBV24-1 and TRBJ2-3, with D possibly TRBD2 on 6 matching bases. Germline lookup yields CDR1 KGHDR and CDR2 SFDVKD. This CDR3 has 11 residues. V lost 8 bases to trimming and J lost 5 bases, with 7 bases between them. CDR3 coding DNA: TGTGCCACCAAGGAGGGAGATACGCAGTATTTT. Residues: CATKEGDTQYF.

V is TRBV10-3 and J is TRBJ1-4, with TRBD1 identical over 7 bases. This CDR3 has 13 residues. Germline V gene sequence: CDR1 ENHRY, CDR2 SYGVKD. The trim removed 10 bases at V and 9 bases at J, leaving 11 bases unmatched. CDR3 protein: CATTGAEGQKLFF. CDR3 bases: TGTGCCACCACAGGGGCGGAGGGCCAAAAACTGTTTTTT.

The gene calls are TRBV29-1 and TRBJ1-3; no clear D. Germline V CDR1 and CDR2: SQVTM, ANQGSEA. Trimming left V 6 bases short and J 4 bases short, with 10 bases between. The CDR3 extends over 12 amino acids. The CDR3 nucleotides read TGCAGCGTCGCGCAGACAGGAAACACCATATATTTT. This translates into CSVAQTGNTIYF.

This clonotype was seen only a few times. The V gene is TRBV12-3 or TRBV12-4, the J gene TRBJ2-2; 11 nucleotides align to TRBD2. V was pared by 2 bases and J by 7 bases, with 15 bases of the junction left unmatched. CDR3 length: 19 residues. The CDR3: CASSLRLAGGGHLGGELFF. CDR3 in DNA: TGTGCCAGCAGTTTACGGCTAGCGGGAGGAGGGCATCTAGGCGGGGAGCTGTTTTTT.

This clonotype was seen a few times. The V call is TRBV20-1, the J call TRBJ1-3; D unclear. The CDR3 has 15 amino acids. The V gene's germline CDR1 is DFQATT and CDR2 SNEGSKA (reference sequence). V gave up 1 base and J gave up 0 bases, with 10 bases separating them. The CDR3 DNA follows: TGCAGTGCTAGAGTTACGGCCTTCTCTGGAAACACCATATATTTT. Translated: CSARVTAFSGNTIYF.

This clonotype showed up many times. J is TRBJ2-7 and V is TRBV7-8, with D possibly TRBD2 on 5 matching bases. Trimming took 0 bases from V and 6 from J, leaving 12 bases between them. The length of the CDR3 is 14 residues. Germline V gene sequence: CDR1 SGHVS, CDR2 FQNEAQ. Here the CDR3 reads CASSLALAGGEQYF. In nucleotides, the CDR3 is TGTGCCAGCAGCTTAGCCCTCGCGGGCGGCGAGCAGTACTTC.

This clonotype has a count of ten or more. The rearrangement links TRBV3-1 to TRBJ1-6, with D perhaps matching TRBD1 (5 bases). The V and J ends lost 1 base and 14 bases respectively, with 9 bases between them. The CDR3 totals 12 residues. Germline V gene sequence: CDR1 LGHDT, CDR2 YNNKEL (reference sequence). CDR3 in amino acids: CASSQAMGALHF. The DNA for the CDR3 is TGTGCCAGCAGCCAAGCAATGGGGGCCCTCCACTTT.

Concerning this clonotype: Since a much larger clone is just one base distant, this may be a read error. CDR3 sequence (DNA): TGTGCCAGTAGGTCAATAGTCGTACAGGACGAAAATCAGCCCCAGCATTTT. This gives the protein CASRSIVVQDENQPQHF. The rearrangement joins TRBV19 to TRBJ1-5; TRBD1 might be the D (5 bases). Trimming shortened V by 6 bases and J by 4 bases, and 22 bases separated the two germline ends. Germline values: CDR1 LNHDA, CDR2 SQIVND (reference sequence). This CDR3 is 17 amino acids long.

The sample holds many counts of this clonotype. This sequence joins TRBV29-1 and TRBJ2-7, with D possibly being TRBD2 (6 bases). The germline V and J ends were trimmed by 6 bases and 1 base, with 10 bases remaining between them. The CDR3 spans 12 residues. Germline assignment: CDR1 SQVTM and CDR2 ANQGSEA. The CDR3 sequence: CSVSGTSYEQYF. The CDR3 DNA is TGCAGCGTCTCCGGGACTTCCTACGAGCAGTACTTC.

In regard to this clonotype: At one of its ends the junction is not consistent with the germline gene, which may arise from a read error. This chain uses TRBV10-3 with TRBJ1-1, with D perhaps matching TRBD1 (6 bases). This CDR3 comprises 16 residues. The germline V gene encodes CDR1 ENHRY and CDR2 SYGVKD. The CDR3 protein is CASSEPWGLLNTEAFF. In nucleotides, the CDR3 is TGTGCCAGCAGTGAACCGTGGGGGCTCCTGAACACTGAAGCTTTCTTT.

Concerning this clonotype: An end of the junction differs from the germline gene, which may be a read error. The V and J genes are TRBV10-3 and TRBJ2-6, with 9 bases that match TRBD1. Germline V gives CDR1 ENHRY, CDR2 SYGVKD. The CDR3 loop spans 18 amino acids. The chain's CDR3 is CASSFFRDRVPGANVLTF. Written as DNA, the CDR3 is TGTGCCAGCAGTTTCTTCCGGGACAGGGTACCTGGGGCCAACGTCCTGACTTTC.

This clonotype came up once. Just one base apart from a much larger clone, this may be a read error. The chain recombines TRBV7-6 with TRBJ2-2, with 8 bases aligning to TRBD1. CDR3 length equals 16 residues. Germline CDR1 SGHVS, CDR2 FNYEAQ. With V trimmed by 6 bases and J by 4 bases, 10 bases remained unmatched. The CDR3 nucleotides are TGTGCCAGCAGTTCAGCAGGGGGCTGGAGCACCGGGGAGCTGTTTTTT. This encodes CASSSAGGWSTGELFF.

This clonotype was seen repeatedly, ten times or more. The chain is built from TRBV7-9 and TRBJ1-1; D unclear. Trimming removed 4 bases at V and 2 bases at J, with 11 bases between. Germline lookup yields CDR1 SEHNR and CDR2 FQNEAQ (reference sequence). CDR3 length equals 14 residues. DNA for the CDR3: TGTGCCAGCAGCTCGCAGATGGGCAACACTGAAGCTTTCTTT. Translating it yields CASSSQMGNTEAFF. The full variable domain, rest sourced from reference TRBV7-9 and TRBJ1-1, is DTGVSQNPRHKITKRGQNVTFRCDPISEHNRLYWYRQTLGQGPEFLTYFQNEAQLEKSRLLSDRFSAERPKGSFSTLEIQRTEQGDSAMYLCASSSQMGNTEAFFGQGTRLTVV.

In its sample, this clonotype was seen many times. V usage is TRBV9 and J usage is TRBJ1-2, with 8 bases matching TRBD1. The CDR3 has 14 residues. Germline V CDR1 and CDR2: SGDLS, YYNGEE. V trimming: 2 bases; J trimming: 1 base; junction bases outside the gene matches: 1. CDR3 sequence (DNA): TGTGCCAGCAGCGTTACAGGGGGTAACTATGGCTACACCTTC. This sequence encodes CASSVTGGNYGYTF.

This sequence joins TRBV19 and TRBJ1-5; TRBD1 is a possible D gene (5 bases). Per germline, CDR1 LNHDA and CDR2 SQIVND (reference sequence). The CDR3 has 13 amino acids. Trimming took 5 bases from V and 11 from J, leaving 16 bases between them. The CDR3: CASSRTRGETQHF. The CDR3 bases are TGTGCCAGTAGTCGGACTAGGGGAGAGACCCAGCATTTT. Variable domain in full (rest from reference TRBV19 and TRBJ1-5): DGGITQSPKYLFRKEGQNVTLSCEQNLNHDAMYWYRQDPGQGLRLIYYSQIVNDFQKGDIAEGYSVSREKKESFPLTVTSAQKNPTAFYLCASSRTRGETQHFGDGTRLSIL.

V is TRBV19 and J is TRBJ1-3; no reliable D call. The germline V gene has CDR1 LNHDA and CDR2 SQIVND (reference sequence). The CDR3 totals 16 residues. V was cut by 11 bases and J by 1 base, with 21 bases left in between. CDR3 DNA: TGTGCCTGGAGGCCCGACTCCCGACCTTCTGGAAACACCATATATTTT. Protein: CAWRPDSRPSGNTIYF.